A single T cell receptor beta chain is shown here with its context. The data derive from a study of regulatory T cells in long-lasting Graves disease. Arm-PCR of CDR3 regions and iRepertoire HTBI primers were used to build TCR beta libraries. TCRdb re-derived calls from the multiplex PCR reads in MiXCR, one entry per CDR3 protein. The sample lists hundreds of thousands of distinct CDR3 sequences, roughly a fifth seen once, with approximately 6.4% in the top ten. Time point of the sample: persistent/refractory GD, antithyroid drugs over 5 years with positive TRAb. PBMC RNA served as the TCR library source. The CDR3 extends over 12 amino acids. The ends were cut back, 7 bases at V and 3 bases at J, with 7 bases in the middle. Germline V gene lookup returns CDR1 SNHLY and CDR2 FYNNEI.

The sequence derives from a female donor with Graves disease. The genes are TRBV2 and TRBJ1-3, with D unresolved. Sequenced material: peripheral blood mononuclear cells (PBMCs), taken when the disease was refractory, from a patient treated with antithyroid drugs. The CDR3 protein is CASTGNGNTIYF. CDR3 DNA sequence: TGTGCCAGCACTGGGAATGGAAACACCATATATTTT.